These 3 T cell receptor beta chains were sequenced from one sample in a study of Ad26.COV2.S vaccination and SARS-CoV-2 variants. The repertoire was sequenced with immunoSEQ multiplex PCR; TCRdb's copy has only in-frame clones and lacks some. The profile shows 360,000 or so clones, 75% to 90% of them singletons. The sample's treatment: approximately 18 received Ad26.COV2.S at low or high dose, single or two shots; five or six received placebo; per-sample allocation not given. After the first vaccine or placebo injection, samples were drawn on day 63. The sequencing used peripheral blood, collected in a trial of Ad26.COV2.S vaccine versus placebo. These receptor sequences come from a person between 18 and 65 years old who received the Ad26.COV2.S COVID-19 vaccine or a placebo.

Concerning this clone itself: The same CDR3 also results from other DNA sequences found in this sample. CDR3: CASSLGVAYEQYF. CDR3 sequence (DNA): TGTGCCAGCAGCTTAGGGGTGGCCTACGAGCAGTACTTC. V usage is TRBV28 and J usage is TRBJ2-7; tentatively, D is TRBD1 (5 bases). Germline CDR1 is MDHEN and CDR2 is SYDVKM. This CDR3 has 13 residues. Trimming took off 6 bases at V and 2 bases at J, with 11 bases between the two ends. The whole variable domain, filled in from reference TRBV28 and TRBJ2-7, reads DVKVTQSSRYLVKRTGEKVFLECVQDMDHENMFWYRQDPGLGLRLIYFSYDVKMKEKGDIPEGYSVSREKKERFSLILESASTNQTSMYLCASSLGVAYEQYFGPGTRLTVT.

This chain connects TRBV19 to TRBJ1-5, with D uncertain. Trimming stripped 7 bases from V and 2 bases from J, with 12 bases between. The length of the CDR3 is 14 residues. CDR1 LNHDA and CDR2 SQIVND come from the germline V gene (reference sequence). The CDR3 spells CASTGRAGNQPQHF. The DNA of the CDR3 is TGTGCCAGTACAGGACGGGCTGGCAATCAGCCCCAGCATTTT.

This chain links TRBV5-4 with TRBJ2-5; possible D gene TRBD2, 6 bases. Germline V gene sequence: CDR1 SGHNT, CDR2 YYREEE (reference sequence). Trimming took 4 bases from V and 4 from J, leaving 20 bases between them. CDR3 size: 16 residues. CDR3 nucleotides: TGTGCCAGCAGCCGCTATTCCGGGACTCTAGGAGAGACCCAGTACTTC. Encoded protein: CASSRYSGTLGETQYF.